Listed below are T cell receptor beta chains from one sample, sequenced in a study of metastatic and nonmetastatic thyroid tumors. MiXCR reprocessed the PCR reads for TCRdb. The table records approximately 4,900 clones, 28% of them present only once. Material for sequencing was adjacent normal tissue. The receptor set was obtained from a female donor with papillary thyroid cancer or a benign thyroid nodule (not recorded which). Some clones in this sample may be carry-over from other donors' samples. Both conserved end residues are part of each CDR3. The D gene is left open where the match is weak.

V: TRBV19
D: NA
J: TRBJ1-2
length: 15
CDR3: CASSRTDMENYGYTF

V: TRBV19
D: NA
J: TRBJ2-7
length: 14
CDR3: CASSAMGAGLEQYF

V: TRBV18
D: NA
J: TRBJ2-5
length: 14
CDR3: CASSPRRQQETQYF

V: TRBV5-1
D: NA
J: TRBJ1-2
length: 14
CDR3: CASSPGLASGGYTF

V: TRBV10-2
D: TRBD1
J: TRBJ2-3
length: 17
CDR3: CASSDFSVGQRTDTQYF

V: TRBV20-1
D: NA
J: TRBJ2-1
length: 11
CDR3: CSARDYNEHFF

V: TRBV28
D: NA
J: TRBJ2-3
length: 13
CDR3: CASSLMSRDTQYF

V: TRBV6-4
D: TRBD2
J: TRBJ2-7
length: 15
CDR3: CASSEDSGSSYEQYF

V: TRBV7-9
D: TRBD1
J: TRBJ1-6
length: 15
CDR3: CASSLSDRTQASLHF

V: TRBV20-1
D: TRBD2
J: TRBJ2-3
length: 15
CDR3: CSAGASGVQTDTQYF

V: TRBV18
D: TRBD2
J: TRBJ2-2
length: 16
CDR3: CASSYTSGRVDGELFF

V: TRBV9
D: NA
J: TRBJ1-3
length: 16
CDR3: CASSPLTPASGNTIYF

V: TRBV6-4
D: NA
J: TRBJ2-2
length: 14
CDR3: CATSSNLGTGELFF

V: TRBV12-3/TRBV12-4
D: NA
J: TRBJ2-5
length: 13
CDR3: CASSLVVRETQYF

V: TRBV12-3/TRBV12-4
D: NA
J: TRBJ1-5
length: 12
CDR3: CASSADNQPQHF

V: TRBV20-1
D: TRBD2
J: TRBJ2-1
length: 13
CDR3: CSAPQGLEDAEFF

V: TRBV6-5
D: TRBD1
J: TRBJ1-1
length: 14
CDR3: CASSYSAGGTEAFF

V: TRBV28
D: NA
J: TRBJ1-6
length: 14
CDR3: CATIGSASNSPLHF

V: TRBV28
D: NA
J: TRBJ1-6
length: 13
CDR3: CASRDSNNSPLHF

V: TRBV9
D: TRBD2
J: TRBJ2-7
length: 16
CDR3: CASSSGLVTSGDEQYF

V: TRBV6-5
D: NA
J: TRBJ2-7
length: 12
CDR3: CASSYSGHEQYF

V: TRBV6-5
D: NA
J: TRBJ1-2
length: 15
CDR3: CASSYSGQATFGYTF

V: TRBV27
D: NA
J: TRBJ2-7
length: 16
CDR3: CASSKKGDPSSYEQYF

V: TRBV29-1
D: NA
J: TRBJ2-1
length: 13
CDR3: CSAEQGPYNEQFF

V: TRBV6-1
D: NA
J: TRBJ2-7
length: 14
CDR3: CASKASLSSSEQYF

V: TRBV20-1
D: NA
J: TRBJ2-3
length: 13
CDR3: CSASGASTDTQYF

V: TRBV11-3
D: NA
J: TRBJ2-5
length: 15
CDR3: CASSTGDVGNETQYF

V: TRBV19
D: NA
J: TRBJ1-2
length: 13
CDR3: CASSMGWTDGYTF

V: TRBV27
D: TRBD1
J: TRBJ2-7
length: 17
CDR3: CASSFSGTGQNSYEQYF

V: TRBV12-3/TRBV12-4
D: NA
J: TRBJ2-3
length: 13
CDR3: CASHSRAETAQYF

V: TRBV20-1
D: TRBD1
J: TRBJ2-7
length: 14
CDR3: CSASTGGRNYEQYF

V: TRBV28
D: TRBD2
J: TRBJ2-7
length: 20
CDR3: CASSFPRRTSGVAARYEQYF

V: TRBV6-1
D: NA
J: TRBJ1-2
length: 15
CDR3: CASRDHGQRGYGYTF

V: TRBV28
D: TRBD1
J: TRBJ1-2
length: 12
CDR3: CAISSGGYGYTF

V: TRBV12-3/TRBV12-4
D: TRBD1
J: TRBJ1-5
length: 16
CDR3: CASSLSGTGSNQPQHF

V: TRBV28
D: TRBD1
J: TRBJ1-2
length: 17
CDR3: CASSLAGQGAINYGYTF

V: TRBV24-1
D: NA
J: TRBJ2-3
length: 13
CDR3: CATGRGTGDTQYF

V: TRBV4-2
D: NA
J: TRBJ2-7
length: 16
CDR3: CASSHTGGRGFYEQYF

V: TRBV12-3/TRBV12-4
D: NA
J: TRBJ1-2
length: 12
CDR3: CASSARQYGYTF

V: TRBV4-3
D: NA
J: TRBJ2-3
length: 15
CDR3: CASSLTRHERDTQYF

V: TRBV19
D: NA
J: TRBJ2-2
length: 14
CDR3: CASSPGGGHGELFF

V: TRBV12-3/TRBV12-4
D: NA
J: TRBJ2-1
length: 15
CDR3: CASTSLASVDNEQFF

V: TRBV19
D: NA
J: TRBJ2-1
length: 12
CDR3: CASSPGTTFRFF

V: TRBV19
D: NA
J: TRBJ1-1
length: 14
CDR3: CASSIGQLNTEAFF

V: TRBV5-1
D: NA
J: TRBJ1-6
length: 13
CDR3: CASSFERTSPLHF

V: TRBV7-9
D: NA
J: TRBJ1-2
length: 14
CDR3: CASSSSAPSGGYTF

V: TRBV4-2
D: NA
J: TRBJ1-6
length: 15
CDR3: CASSQVGGDNSPLHF

V: TRBV7-9
D: NA
J: TRBJ2-7
length: 14
CDR3: CASSGPGRPYEQHF